One and the same sample provided the 8 T cell receptor beta chains below, sequenced in a study of blood T cells in healthy people across ages. A J-beta primer mix and a sample-barcoded 5' primer were used in a second PCR of roughly 6 to 11 cycles. TCRdb used MiXCR to reprocess the 5' RACE reads, holding one entry per CDR3 protein. The table includes approximately 1.5 million distinct CDR3 sequences, 42% detected once. Sequencing input: blood. The receptors stem from a woman younger than 35 in good health.

A few counts support this clonotype. The rearrangement links TRBV28 to TRBJ2-5; D is undetermined. Germline V gene lookup returns CDR1 MDHEN and CDR2 SYDVKM. This CDR3 is 12 amino acids long. Trimming shortened V by 6 bases and J by 4 bases, and 9 bases separated the two germline ends. CDR3 amino acids: CASRPTRETQYF. The CDR3 DNA reads TGTGCCAGCAGGCCCACGAGAGAGACCCAGTACTTC.

In this sample, this clonotype turned up a few times. The CDR3 region is CASSSGGGPSYNSPLHF. CDR3 in DNA: TGTGCCAGCAGTTCCGGGGGGGGACCCTCCTATAATTCACCCCTCCACTTT. This chain joins TRBV12-3 or TRBV12-4 and TRBJ1-6; the D gene is possibly TRBD1 (5 bases). The CDR3 consists of 17 residues. Trimming took 4 bases from V and 0 from J, leaving 13 bases between them.

The chain carries TRBV7-8 and TRBJ1-5; tentative D call: TRBD1 (5 bases). The germline V gene encodes CDR1 SGHVS and CDR2 FQNEAQ. V was clipped by 5 bases and J by 0 bases, with 11 bases between them. This CDR3 contains 15 residues. The CDR3 reads CASSKTQGSNQPQHF. CDR3 DNA: TGTGCCAGCAGCAAGACCCAGGGTAGCAATCAGCCCCAGCATTTT.

The V and J genes are TRBV6-2 or TRBV6-3 and TRBJ1-1; D is unresolved. Trimming left V 2 bases short and J 8 bases short, with 12 bases between. Germline V gene sequence: CDR1 MNHEY, CDR2 SVGEGT. The CDR3 is 13 residues long. This CDR3 reads CASSYLLTGEAFF. As DNA, the CDR3 is TGTGCCAGCAGTTACCTCTTAACCGGGGAAGCTTTCTTT.

V usage is TRBV14 and J usage is TRBJ1-2, with 7 bases identical to TRBD1. Germline CDR1 SGHDN, CDR2 FVKESK. V lost 1 base and J lost 8; bases outside the gene matches: 4. The CDR3 length is 13 residues. The CDR3 nucleotides read TGTGCCAGCAGCCAAGGACAGGGAGAAGGCTACACCTTC. Its protein is CASSQGQGEGYTF.

J is TRBJ1-1 and V is TRBV12-5, with 9 bases lining up with TRBD1. The length of the CDR3 is 20 residues. V was pared by 0 bases and J by 0 bases, with 14 bases of the junction left unmatched. Germline V gene sequence: CDR1 LGHNT, CDR2 FRNRAP. CDR3 in DNA: TGTGCTAGTGGTTTGGTATTGGGGACAGGGAGAACCTTGATGAACACTGAAGCTTTCTTT. Its translation is CASGLVLGTGRTLMNTEAFF.

Comment on this clonotype: Sequence at one end of the junction differs from germline and may be a read error. The V gene is TRBV18, the J gene TRBJ1-1, with D hard to call. The CDR3 has 13 residues. Germline V gene sequence: CDR1 KGHSH, CDR2 LQKENI. The chain's CDR3 is CASSPPIGTGAFF. CDR3 DNA: TGTGCCAGCTCACCACCGATTGGTACTGGAGCTTTCTTT.

There are a few counts of this clonotype. This chain uses TRBV5-1 with TRBJ1-2; D is perhaps TRBD1 (6 bases). Trimming took 3 bases from V and 5 from J, leaving 14 bases between them. Germline loops: CDR1 SGHRS, CDR2 YFSETQ. CDR3 length: 14 residues. This chain's CDR3 is CASSSGTRVYGYTF. In DNA, the CDR3 is TGCGCCAGCAGCTCCGGGACACGGGTGTATGGCTACACCTTC.